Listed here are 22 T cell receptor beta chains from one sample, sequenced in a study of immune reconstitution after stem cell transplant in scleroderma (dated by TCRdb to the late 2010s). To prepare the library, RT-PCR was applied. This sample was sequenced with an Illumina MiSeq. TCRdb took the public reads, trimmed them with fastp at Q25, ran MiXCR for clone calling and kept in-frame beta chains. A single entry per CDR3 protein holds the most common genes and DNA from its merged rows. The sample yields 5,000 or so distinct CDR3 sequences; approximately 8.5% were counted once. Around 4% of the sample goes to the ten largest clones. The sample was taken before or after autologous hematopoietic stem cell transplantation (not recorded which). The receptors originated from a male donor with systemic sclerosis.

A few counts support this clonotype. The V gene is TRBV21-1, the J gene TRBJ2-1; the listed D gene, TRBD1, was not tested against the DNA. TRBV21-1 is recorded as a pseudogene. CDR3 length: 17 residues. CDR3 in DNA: TGTGCCAGCACCAGGGGGTGGCGGGGAGAAACCTACAATGAGCAGTTCTTC. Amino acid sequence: CASTRGWRGETYNEQFF.

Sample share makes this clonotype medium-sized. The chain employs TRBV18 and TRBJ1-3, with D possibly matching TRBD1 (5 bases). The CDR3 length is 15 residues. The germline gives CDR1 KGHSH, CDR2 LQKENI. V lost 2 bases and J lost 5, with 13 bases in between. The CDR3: CASSPDSQPRNTIYF. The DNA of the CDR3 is TGTGCCAGCTCACCAGACAGCCAACCCCGAAACACCATATATTTT.

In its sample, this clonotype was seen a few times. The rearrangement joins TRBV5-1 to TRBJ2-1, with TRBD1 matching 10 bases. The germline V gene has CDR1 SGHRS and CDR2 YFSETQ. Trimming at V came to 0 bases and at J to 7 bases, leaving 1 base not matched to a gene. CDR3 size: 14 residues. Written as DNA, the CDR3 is TGCGCCAGCAGCTTGGGGACAGGGGGAAATGAGCAGTTCTTC. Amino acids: CASSLGTGGNEQFF.

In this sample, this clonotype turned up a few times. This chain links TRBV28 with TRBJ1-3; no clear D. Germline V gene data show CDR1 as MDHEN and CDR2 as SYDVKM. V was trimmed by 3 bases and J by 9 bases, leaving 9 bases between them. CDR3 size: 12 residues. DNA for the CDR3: TGTGCCAGCAGTTTTGGGGTGCTCACCATATATTTT. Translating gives CASSFGVLTIYF.

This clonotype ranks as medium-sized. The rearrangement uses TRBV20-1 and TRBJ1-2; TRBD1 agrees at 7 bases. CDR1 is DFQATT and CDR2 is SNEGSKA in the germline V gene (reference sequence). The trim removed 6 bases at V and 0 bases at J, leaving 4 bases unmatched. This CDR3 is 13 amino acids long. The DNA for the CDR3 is TGCAGTGCAAAGGACAGGACTAACTATGGCTACACCTTC. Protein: CSAKDRTNYGYTF.

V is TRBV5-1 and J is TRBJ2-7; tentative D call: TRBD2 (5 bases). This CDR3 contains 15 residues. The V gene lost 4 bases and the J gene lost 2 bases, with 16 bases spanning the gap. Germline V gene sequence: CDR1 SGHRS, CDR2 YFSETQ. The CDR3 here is CASSPLSGSAYEQYF. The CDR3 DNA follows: TGCGCCAGCAGCCCCCTATCGGGGAGCGCCTACGAGCAGTACTTC.

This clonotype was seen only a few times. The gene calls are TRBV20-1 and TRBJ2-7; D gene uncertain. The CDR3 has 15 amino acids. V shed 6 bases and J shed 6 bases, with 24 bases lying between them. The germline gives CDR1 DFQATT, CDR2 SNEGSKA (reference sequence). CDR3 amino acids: CSAPWAGRWASEQYF. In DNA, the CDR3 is TGCAGTGCACCCTGGGCAGGAAGGTGGGCCAGCGAGCAGTACTTC.

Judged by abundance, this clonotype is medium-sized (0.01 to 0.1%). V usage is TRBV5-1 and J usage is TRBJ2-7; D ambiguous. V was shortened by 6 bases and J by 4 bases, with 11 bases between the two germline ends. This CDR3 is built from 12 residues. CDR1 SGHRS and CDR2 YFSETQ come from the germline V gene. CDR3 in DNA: TGCGCCAGCAAGGGAACTGGGTACGAGCAGTACTTC. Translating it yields CASKGTGYEQYF.

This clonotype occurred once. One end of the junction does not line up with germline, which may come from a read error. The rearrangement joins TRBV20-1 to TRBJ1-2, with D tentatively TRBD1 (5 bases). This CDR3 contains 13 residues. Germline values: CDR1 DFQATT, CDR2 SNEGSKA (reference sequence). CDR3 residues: CGASRQGTGGYTF. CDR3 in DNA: TGCGGTGCTAGTCGGCAGGGTACTGGTGGCTACACCTTC.

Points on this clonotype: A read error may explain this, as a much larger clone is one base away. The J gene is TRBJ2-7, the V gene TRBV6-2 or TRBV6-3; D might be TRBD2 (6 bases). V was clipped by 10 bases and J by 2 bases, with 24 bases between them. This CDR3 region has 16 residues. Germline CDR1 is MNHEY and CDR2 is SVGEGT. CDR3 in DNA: TGTGCCAACAGCTTTACGGGCAGGGAGGTCCCCTACGAGCAGTACTTC. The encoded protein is CANSFTGREVPYEQYF.

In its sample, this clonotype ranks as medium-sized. The CDR3 is CASRSTWGSGNTIYF. The CDR3 bases are TGTGCCAGCAGGTCTACCTGGGGCTCTGGAAACACCATATATTTT. The chain recombines TRBV12-3 or TRBV12-4 with TRBJ1-3; D gene unclear. The CDR3 is 15 residues long. V was shortened by 6 bases and J by 0 bases, with 12 bases between the two germline ends.

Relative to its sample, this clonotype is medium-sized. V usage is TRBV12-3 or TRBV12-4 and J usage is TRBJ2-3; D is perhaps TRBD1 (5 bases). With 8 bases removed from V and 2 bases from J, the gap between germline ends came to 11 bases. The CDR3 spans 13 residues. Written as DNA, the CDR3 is TGTGCCAGCCTTCAGGGAAACACAGATACGCAGTATTTT. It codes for CASLQGNTDTQYF.

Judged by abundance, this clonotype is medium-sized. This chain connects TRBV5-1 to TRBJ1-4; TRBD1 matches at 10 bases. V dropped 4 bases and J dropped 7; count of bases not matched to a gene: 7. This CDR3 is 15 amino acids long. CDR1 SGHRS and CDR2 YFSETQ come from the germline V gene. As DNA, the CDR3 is TGCGCCAGCAGCCGCGGACAGGGGGGAGTTGAAAAACTGTTTTTT. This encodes CASSRGQGGVEKLFF.

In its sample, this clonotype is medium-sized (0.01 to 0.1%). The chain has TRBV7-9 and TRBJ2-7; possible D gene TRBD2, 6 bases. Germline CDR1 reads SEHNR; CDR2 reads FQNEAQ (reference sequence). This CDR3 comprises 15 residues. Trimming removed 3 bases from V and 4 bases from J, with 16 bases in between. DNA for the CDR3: TGTGCCAGCAGCTTGAGGGCGGGATTGTCTTACGAGCAGTACTTC. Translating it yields CASSLRAGLSYEQYF. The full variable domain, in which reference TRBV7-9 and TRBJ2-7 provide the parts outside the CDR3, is DTGVSQNPRHKITKRGQNVTFRCDPISEHNRLYWYRQTLGQGPEFLTYFQNEAQLEKSRLLSDRFSAERPKGSFSTLEIQRTEQGDSAMYLCASSLRAGLSYEQYFGPGTRLTVT.

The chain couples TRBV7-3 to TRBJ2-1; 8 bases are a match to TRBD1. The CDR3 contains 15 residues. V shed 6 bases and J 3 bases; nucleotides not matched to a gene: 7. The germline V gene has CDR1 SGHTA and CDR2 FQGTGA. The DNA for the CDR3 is TGTGCCAGCAGACCTACAGGGGGTGGCTACAATGAGCAGTTCTTC. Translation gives CASRPTGGGYNEQFF.

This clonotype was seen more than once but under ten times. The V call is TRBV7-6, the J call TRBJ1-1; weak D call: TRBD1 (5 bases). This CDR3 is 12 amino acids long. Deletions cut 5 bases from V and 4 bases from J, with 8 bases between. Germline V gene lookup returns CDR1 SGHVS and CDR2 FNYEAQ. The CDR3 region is CASSAGATEAFF. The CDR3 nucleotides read TGTGCCAGCAGCGCCGGGGCCACTGAAGCTTTCTTT.

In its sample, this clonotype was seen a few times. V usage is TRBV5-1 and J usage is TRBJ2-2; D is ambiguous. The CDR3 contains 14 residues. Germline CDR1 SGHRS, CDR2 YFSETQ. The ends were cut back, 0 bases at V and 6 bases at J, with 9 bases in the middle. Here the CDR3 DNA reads TGCGCCAGCAGCTTGGTCGTAGGGTCCGGGGAGCTGTTTTTT. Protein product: CASSLVVGSGELFF. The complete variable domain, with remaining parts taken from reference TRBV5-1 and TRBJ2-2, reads KAGVTQTPRYLIKTRGQQVTLSCSPISGHRSVSWYQQTPGQGLQFLFEYFSETQRNKGNFPGRFSGRQFSNSRSEMNVSTLELGDSALYLCASSLVVGSGELFFGEGSRLTVL.

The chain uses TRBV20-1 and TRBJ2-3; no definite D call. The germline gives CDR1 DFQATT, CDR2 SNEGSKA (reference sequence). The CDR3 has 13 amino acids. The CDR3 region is CSGRVPSTDTQYF. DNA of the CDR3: TGCAGCGGTCGGGTCCCTAGCACAGATACGCAGTATTTT.

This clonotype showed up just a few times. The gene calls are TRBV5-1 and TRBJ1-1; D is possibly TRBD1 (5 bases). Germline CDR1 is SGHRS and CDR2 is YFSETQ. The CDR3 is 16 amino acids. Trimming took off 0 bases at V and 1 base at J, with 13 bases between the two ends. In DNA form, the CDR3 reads TGCGCCAGCAGCTTGGAGGGCAGGGCCCAGAACACTGAAGCTTTCTTT. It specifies CASSLEGRAQNTEAFF.

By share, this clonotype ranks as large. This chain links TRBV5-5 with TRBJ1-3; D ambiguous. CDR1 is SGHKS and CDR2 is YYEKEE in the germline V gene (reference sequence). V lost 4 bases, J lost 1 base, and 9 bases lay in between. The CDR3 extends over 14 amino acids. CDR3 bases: TGTGCCAGCAGCCGCGGGGAGTCTGGAAACACCATATATTTT. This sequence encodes CASSRGESGNTIYF.

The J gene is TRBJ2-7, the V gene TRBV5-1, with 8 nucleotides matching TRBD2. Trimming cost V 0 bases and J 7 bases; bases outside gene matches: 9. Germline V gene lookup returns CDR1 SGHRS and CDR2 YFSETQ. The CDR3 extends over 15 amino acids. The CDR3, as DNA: TGCGCCAGCAGCTTGGATAGCGGGGCGCACTTGGAGCAGTACTTC. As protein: CASSLDSGAHLEQYF.

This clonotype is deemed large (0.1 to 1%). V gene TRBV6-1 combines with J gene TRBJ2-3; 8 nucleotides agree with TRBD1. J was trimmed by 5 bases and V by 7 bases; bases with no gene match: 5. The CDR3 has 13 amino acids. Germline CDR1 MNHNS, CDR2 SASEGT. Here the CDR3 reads CASNQGARDTQYF. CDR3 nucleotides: TGTGCCAGCAACCAGGGGGCGAGAGATACGCAGTATTTT.